Listed here is a single TCR beta chain. As yet, its antigen is unknown. Since a much larger clone is just one base distant, this may be a read error. The source of the sample is a study of blood T cells in healthy people across ages. Combining a sample-barcoded 5' primer with a J-beta primer mix, a second PCR ran for roughly 6 to 11 cycles. In TCRdb, the 5' RACE reads were re-called with MiXCR into one record per CDR3 protein. The table shows 650,000 to 900,000 distinct CDR3 sequences, with 62% occurring only once. Study-level points and caveats: Estimates based on one million T cells were treated as lower bounds. Unknown donor CMV status possibly confounded expanded clonotype changes.

This CDR3 comprises 16 residues. Germline CDR1 SGHTA, CDR2 FQGNSA. The V gene is TRBV7-2, the J gene TRBJ2-4; 11 nucleotides match TRBD1. The DNA end is a closer match to TRBJ2-7, so the J assignment may be wrong. The receptor's source is a man aged 25-45 years in good health. Material: blood. The CDR3 nucleotides are TGTGCCAGCAGCTCGTTAAGGGGACAGGGGGCCTACGAGCAGTACTTC. The encoded protein is CASSSLRGQGAYEQYF.